This T cell receptor beta chain was sequenced during a study of shared clonotypes between healthy human individuals. Germline values: CDR1 MNHNY, CDR2 SVGAGI (reference sequence). Trimming cost V 4 bases and J 0 bases, with 10 bases left between them. The CDR3 has 14 amino acids. Data came from immunoSEQ multiplex PCR; TCRdb stores just in-frame clones and leaves some out. The sample lists about 2 million clones, about 95% occurring once. CD45RO-negative, CCR7-selected cells formed the naive CD8 fraction, which excluded terminally differentiated effector memory CD45RA+ cells. Findings and caveats of the study: Sample collection involved blood only; tissue repertoires are likely different.

As to this clone: Its cognate antigen is unknown.

The clonotype originates from a young man in good health. The chain combines TRBV6-6 with TRBJ2-7; D perhaps matches TRBD1 (6 bases). Sequenced: naive CD8+ T cells sorted from blood. This chain's CDR3 is CASSFEGVSYEQYF. CDR3 DNA sequence: TGTGCCAGCAGTTTTGAGGGGGTCTCCTACGAGCAGTACTTC.